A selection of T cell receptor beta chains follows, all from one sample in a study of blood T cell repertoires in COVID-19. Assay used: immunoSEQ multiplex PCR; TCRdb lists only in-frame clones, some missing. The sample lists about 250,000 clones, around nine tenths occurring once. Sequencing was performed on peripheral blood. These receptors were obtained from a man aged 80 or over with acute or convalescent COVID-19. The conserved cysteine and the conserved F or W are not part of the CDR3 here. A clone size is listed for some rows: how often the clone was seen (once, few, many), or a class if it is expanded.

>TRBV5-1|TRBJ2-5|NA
ASSFAGQGTQETQY
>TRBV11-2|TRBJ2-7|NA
ASSLSGTAPY
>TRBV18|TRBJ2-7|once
ASSPSGGYEQY
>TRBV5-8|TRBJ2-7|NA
ASEGVYEQY
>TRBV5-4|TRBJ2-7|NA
ASSLPRVAGVYEQY
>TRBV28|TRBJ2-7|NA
ASRRLAGSPSYEQY
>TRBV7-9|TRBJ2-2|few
ASSFGSGFYTGELF
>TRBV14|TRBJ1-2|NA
ASSPDRGREVGLRGYT
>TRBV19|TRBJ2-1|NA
ASSISRGQDYNEQF
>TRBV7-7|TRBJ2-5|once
ASSSQTSGETQY
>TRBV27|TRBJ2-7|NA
ASSFQGQTYEQY
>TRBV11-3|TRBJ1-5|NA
ASSLAGTAIEYSNQPQH
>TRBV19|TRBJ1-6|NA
ASSNGGRYSRSPLH
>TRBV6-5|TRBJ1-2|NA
ASRPGDRYGYT
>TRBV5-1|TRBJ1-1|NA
ASSLAVLNTEAF
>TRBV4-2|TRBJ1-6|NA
ASLNSPLH
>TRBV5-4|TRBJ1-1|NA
ASSLKLGENTEAF
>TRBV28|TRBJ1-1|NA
ASSLEGPVNTEAF
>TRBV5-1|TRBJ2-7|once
ASSPLTSSYEQY
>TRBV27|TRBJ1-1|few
ASSLSRTSGTGDMNTEAF
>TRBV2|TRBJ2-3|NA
ASKLARLDTQY
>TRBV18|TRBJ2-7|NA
ASSPGLAGGPHEQY
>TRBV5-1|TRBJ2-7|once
ASTPDRESGYEQY
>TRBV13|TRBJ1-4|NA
ASSLGAQAASNEKLF
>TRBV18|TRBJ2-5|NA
ASSPRVTELKETQY
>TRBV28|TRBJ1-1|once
ASSLTGGVNTEAF
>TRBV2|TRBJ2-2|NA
ASSGGPGNTGELF